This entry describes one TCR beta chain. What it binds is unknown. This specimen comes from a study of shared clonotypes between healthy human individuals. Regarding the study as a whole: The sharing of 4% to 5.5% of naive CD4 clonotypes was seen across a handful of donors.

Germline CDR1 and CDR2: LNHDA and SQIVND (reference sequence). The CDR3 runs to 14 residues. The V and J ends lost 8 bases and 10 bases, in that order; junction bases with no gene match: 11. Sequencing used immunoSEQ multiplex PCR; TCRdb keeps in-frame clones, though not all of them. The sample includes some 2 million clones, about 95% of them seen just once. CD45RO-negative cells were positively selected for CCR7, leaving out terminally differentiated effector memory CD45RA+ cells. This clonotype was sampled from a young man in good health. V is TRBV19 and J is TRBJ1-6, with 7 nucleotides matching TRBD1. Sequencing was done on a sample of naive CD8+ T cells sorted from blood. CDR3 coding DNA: TGTGCCAGTCGGACAGGTCGGGGGTGGTCACCCCTCCACTTT. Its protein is CASRTGRGWSPLHF.